The subject of this entry is one T cell receptor (beta chain). Its antigen is unknown. TCRdb re-analysed the reads in MiXCR, keeping a single row per CDR3 protein. The sample includes 630,000 or so distinct CDR3 sequences, approximately 24% seen only once; the top ten take 8%. The data originate from a study of T cell repertoires in cytomegalovirus infection. As for the study in general: Public TCR beta signatures indicated both CMV infection and matching HLA type. Findings and limits, study-wide: Frequencies of public TCR beta families were cumulated, and this identified carriers of CMV plus the relevant HLA. CMV-specific TCR beta clonotypes restricted by HLA-C were the ones dominating the ex vivo response.

Trimming removed 10 bases from V and 1 base from J, with 15 bases in between. The CDR3 has 14 residues. Germline V gives CDR1 MNHEY, CDR2 SVGEGT. The TCR was taken from a human donor in good health (CMV status not recorded). Some clones in this sample may be carry-over from other donors' samples. The material sequenced was CD8+ T cells from PBMCs. V gene TRBV6-2 or TRBV6-3 combines with J gene TRBJ2-3; possible D gene TRBD1, 6 bases. The DNA of the CDR3 is TGTGCCACGCTAAACAGGGCCCGCACAGATACGCAGTATTTT. Translating it yields CATLNRARTDTQYF.